The T cell receptor (beta chain) under discussion was sequenced for a study of CD8 T cells in Susac syndrome. Trimming took off 5 bases at V and 4 bases at J, with 11 bases between the two ends. The CDR3 spans 13 residues. Germline CDR1 and CDR2: MNHEY and SMNVEV (reference sequence). The CD8+ and CD4+ T cells were negatively isolated, with the TEMRA cells enriched by FACS. Study outcomes and limitations: The study recognized that the number of individuals in its TCR sequencing and HLA analysis was relatively small.

Reverse transcription used about 0.45 to 1 ug RNA and random hexamers. The method of amplification for TCR beta CDR3 was immunoSEQ multiplex PCR, covering 54 Vbeta and 13 Jbeta. In TCRdb, the immunoSEQ multiplex PCR reads were re-called with MiXCR into one record per CDR3 protein. The sample shows fewer than 250,000 distinct CDR3 sequences, 92% of them seen only once. The table lists this clonotype with a few counts. Its antigen is unidentified. The rearrangement links TRBV27 to TRBJ1-1, with D perhaps TRBD1 (5 bases). The clonotype was recovered from a human donor with multiple sclerosis. The specimen sequenced was CD8+ T cells from PBMCs. This CDR3 reads CASSLGVATEAFF. DNA for the CDR3: TGTGCCAGCAGTCTGGGGGTGGCCACTGAAGCTTTCTTT.